Below, 13 T cell receptor beta chains from the same sample are listed, as sequenced in a study of cytomegalovirus exposure and HLA in healthy donors. PCR amplification relied on 60 Vbeta primers (plus 13 Jbeta primers). Assay: immunoSEQ multiplex PCR; the TCRdb copy retains only in-frame clones and omits some. Of roughly 300,000 clones in the sample, 86% are singletons; the top ten hold 4%. The sample comprised PBMCs. The receptors come from a man between 35 and 55 years old in good health and CMV-seropositive.

V gene TRBV7-2 combines with J gene TRBJ2-2; TRBD2 aligns across 11 bases. Germline values: CDR1 SGHTA, CDR2 FQGNSA. J gave up 6 bases and V 1 base, and 4 bases lay outside the gene matches. The length of the CDR3 is 16 residues. The CDR3 spells CASSLGTSGSSGELFF. The DNA for the CDR3 is TGTGCCAGCAGCTTAGGCACTAGCGGGAGCTCCGGGGAGCTGTTTTTT.

This rearrangement joins TRBV27 to TRBJ2-5; 7 positions match TRBD2. The ends lost 0 bases at V and 1 base at J; junction bases unmatched: 5. Germline CDR1 is MNHEY and CDR2 is SMNVEV (reference sequence). The CDR3 is made up of 16 amino acids. The CDR3: CASSLSVLAAQETQYF. CDR3 sequence (DNA): TGTGCCAGCAGTTTATCGGTCCTAGCGGCCCAAGAGACCCAGTACTTC.

This clone came up a few times. The rearrangement uses TRBV5-1 and TRBJ1-1; 7 bases align to TRBD1. This CDR3 is built from 15 residues. Germline CDR1 and CDR2: SGHRS and YFSETQ. The trim removed 4 bases at V and 0 bases at J, leaving 6 bases unmatched. The CDR3 DNA follows: TGCGCCAGCAGCGTTATGACAGGGATGAACACTGAAGCTTTCTTT. It translates to CASSVMTGMNTEAFF. Looking up the rest from reference TRBV5-1 and TRBJ1-1 gives the full variable domain: KAGVTQTPRYLIKTRGQQVTLSCSPISGHRSVSWYQQTPGQGLQFLFEYFSETQRNKGNFPGRFSGRQFSNSRSEMNVSTLELGDSALYLCASSVMTGMNTEAFFGQGTRLTVV.

The chain is built from TRBV4-3 and TRBJ2-1; TRBD2 might be the D (5 bases). Trimming took 1 base from V and 4 from J, leaving 14 bases between them. The germline gives CDR1 LGHNA, CDR2 YSLEER. This CDR3 spans 16 amino acids. The CDR3 protein is CASSQVSAAGYNEQFF. The CDR3 nucleotides are TGCGCCAGCAGCCAAGTTTCTGCGGCGGGTTACAATGAGCAGTTCTTC.

This clone turned up a few times. The chain carries TRBV6-5 and TRBJ1-5; TRBD1 matches at 9 bases. Trimming at V came to 6 bases and at J to 2 bases, leaving 5 bases not matched to a gene. This CDR3 spans 15 amino acids. Germline CDR1 MNHEY, CDR2 SVGAGI. The CDR3 DNA is TGTGCCAGCAGGTCGGACAGGGGTGGCAATCAGCCCCAGCATTTT. It translates to CASRSDRGGNQPQHF.

This chain connects TRBV7-9 to TRBJ2-1; D possibly corresponds to TRBD2 (6 bases). The CDR3 sequence is 13 residues long. Trimming removed 5 bases at V and 10 bases at J, with 15 bases between. Per germline, CDR1 SEHNR and CDR2 FQNEAQ (reference sequence). As DNA, the CDR3 is TGTGCCAGCAGCGACGGGGCCGGAGGGGAGCAGTTCTTC. As protein: CASSDGAGGEQFF.

The chain couples TRBV19 to TRBJ2-2; D possibly corresponds to TRBD2 (6 bases). There are 15 residues in the CDR3. Looked up from germline, CDR1 is LNHDA and CDR2 is SQIVND (reference sequence). V was cut by 6 bases and J by 4 bases, with 15 bases left in between. The CDR3 DNA reads TGTGCCAGTAGCCTCGGCGGGGCGAGCACCGGGGAGCTGTTTTTT. Translated, it gives CASSLGGASTGELFF.

The genes are TRBV10-3 and TRBJ2-7; D is perhaps TRBD2 (7 bases). CDR1 is ENHRY, CDR2 SYGVKD, per germline. This CDR3 has 14 amino acids. Trimming took off 2 bases at V and 6 bases at J, with 14 bases between the two ends. The CDR3 DNA is TGTGCCATCAGTGAGCCCTTGAGGGGGGGCGAGCAGTACTTC. Translating it yields CAISEPLRGGEQYF.

V gene TRBV7-2 combines with J gene TRBJ2-3, with 9 positions matching TRBD2. There are 15 residues in the CDR3. Germline V CDR1 and CDR2: SGHTA, FQGNSA. The V segment lost 0 bases and the J segment 5 bases; nucleotides outside the gene matches: 3. CDR3 loop: CASSLALAGQDTQYF. The DNA for the CDR3 is TGTGCCAGCAGCTTAGCGCTAGCGGGACAAGATACGCAGTATTTT.

This clone was recorded a few times. The rearrangement joins TRBV7-2 to TRBJ1-4, with TRBD1 as a possible D gene (5 bases). Germline V lookup: CDR1 SGHTA, CDR2 FQGNSA. V shed 0 bases and J shed 4 bases, with 12 bases lying between them. CDR3 length equals 16 residues. CDR3 region: CASSLASQGGNEKLFF. The CDR3 DNA follows: TGTGCCAGCAGCTTAGCGTCCCAGGGAGGTAATGAAAAACTGTTTTTT. Together with reference TRBV7-2 and TRBJ1-4, the CDR3 gives the full variable domain: GAGVSQSPSNKVTEKGKDVELRCDPISGHTALYWYRQSLGQGLEFLIYFQGNSAPDKSGLPSDRFSAERTGGSVSTLTIQRTQQEDSAVYLCASSLASQGGNEKLFFGSGTQLSVL.

The chain links TRBV28 to TRBJ1-4; the D is unclear. CDR3 length: 15 residues. V lost 3 bases and J lost 1, with 9 bases in between. Germline CDR1 and CDR2: MDHEN and SYDVKM. CDR3 bases: TGTGCCAGCAGTTTCTTCGGCGGAACTAATGAAAAACTGTTTTTT. This encodes CASSFFGGTNEKLFF.

The V gene is TRBV4-1, the J gene TRBJ2-7, with 10 bases identical to TRBD2. The CDR3 extends over 17 amino acids. Germline CDR1 reads MGHRA; CDR2 reads YSYEKL. The J segment lost 7 bases and the V segment lost 4 bases, leaving 16 bases of the junction unmatched. The CDR3 spells CASSPLGSRAGGREQYF. CDR3 in DNA: TGCGCCAGCAGCCCTCTGGGTTCGAGAGCGGGAGGGCGGGAGCAGTACTTC.

The chain has TRBV7-8 and TRBJ1-1; D possibly corresponds to TRBD1 (5 bases). The V end lost 0 bases, the J end lost 8 bases, and 10 bases lay between the germline ends. The germline gives CDR1 SGHVS, CDR2 FQNEAQ. The CDR3 is 13 amino acids. The CDR3 protein is CASSLARTREAFF. CDR3 bases: TGTGCCAGCAGCTTAGCACGGACAAGAGAAGCTTTCTTT.